This T cell receptor (beta chain) was sequenced in a study of blood T cell repertoires in COVID-19. About the study: Sources were T cells, B-cell-depleted T cells, or PBMCs; the material itself was cDNA or gDNA.

To note about this clone: Other DNA sequences in the same sample also yield this CDR3.

Using immunoSEQ multiplex PCR, the repertoire was profiled, and TCRdb retains in-frame clones only, with some absent. The sample lists approximately 380,000 clones; 85% were seen once. CDR3 length: 14 residues. Trimming took 0 bases from V and 1 from J, leaving 7 bases between them. Germline V CDR1 and CDR2: SGDLS, YYNGEE. V gene TRBV9 combines with J gene TRBJ1-1; D is unclear. The clonotype originates from a woman aged 18-29 years with acute or convalescent COVID-19. Sequences were obtained from peripheral blood. For the CDR3, the DNA is TGTGCCAGCAGCGTAGGAACGGGGAACACTGAAGCTTTCTTT. Translation gives CASSVGTGNTEAFF.